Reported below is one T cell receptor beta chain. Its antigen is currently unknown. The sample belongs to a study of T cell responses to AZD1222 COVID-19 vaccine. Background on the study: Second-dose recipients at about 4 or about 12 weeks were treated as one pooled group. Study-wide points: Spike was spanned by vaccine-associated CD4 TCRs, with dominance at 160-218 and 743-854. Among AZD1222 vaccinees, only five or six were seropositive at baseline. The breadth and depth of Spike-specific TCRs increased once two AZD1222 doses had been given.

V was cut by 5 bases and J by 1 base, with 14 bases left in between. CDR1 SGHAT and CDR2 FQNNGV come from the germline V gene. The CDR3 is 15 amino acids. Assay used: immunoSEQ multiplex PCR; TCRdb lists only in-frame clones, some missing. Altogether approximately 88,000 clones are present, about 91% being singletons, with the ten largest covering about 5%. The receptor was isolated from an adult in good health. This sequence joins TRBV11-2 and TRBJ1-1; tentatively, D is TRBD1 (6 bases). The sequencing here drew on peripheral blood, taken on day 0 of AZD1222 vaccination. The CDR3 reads CASSLSGGWNTEAFF. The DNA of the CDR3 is TGTGCCAGCAGCCTTTCGGGGGGCTGGAACACTGAAGCTTTCTTT.